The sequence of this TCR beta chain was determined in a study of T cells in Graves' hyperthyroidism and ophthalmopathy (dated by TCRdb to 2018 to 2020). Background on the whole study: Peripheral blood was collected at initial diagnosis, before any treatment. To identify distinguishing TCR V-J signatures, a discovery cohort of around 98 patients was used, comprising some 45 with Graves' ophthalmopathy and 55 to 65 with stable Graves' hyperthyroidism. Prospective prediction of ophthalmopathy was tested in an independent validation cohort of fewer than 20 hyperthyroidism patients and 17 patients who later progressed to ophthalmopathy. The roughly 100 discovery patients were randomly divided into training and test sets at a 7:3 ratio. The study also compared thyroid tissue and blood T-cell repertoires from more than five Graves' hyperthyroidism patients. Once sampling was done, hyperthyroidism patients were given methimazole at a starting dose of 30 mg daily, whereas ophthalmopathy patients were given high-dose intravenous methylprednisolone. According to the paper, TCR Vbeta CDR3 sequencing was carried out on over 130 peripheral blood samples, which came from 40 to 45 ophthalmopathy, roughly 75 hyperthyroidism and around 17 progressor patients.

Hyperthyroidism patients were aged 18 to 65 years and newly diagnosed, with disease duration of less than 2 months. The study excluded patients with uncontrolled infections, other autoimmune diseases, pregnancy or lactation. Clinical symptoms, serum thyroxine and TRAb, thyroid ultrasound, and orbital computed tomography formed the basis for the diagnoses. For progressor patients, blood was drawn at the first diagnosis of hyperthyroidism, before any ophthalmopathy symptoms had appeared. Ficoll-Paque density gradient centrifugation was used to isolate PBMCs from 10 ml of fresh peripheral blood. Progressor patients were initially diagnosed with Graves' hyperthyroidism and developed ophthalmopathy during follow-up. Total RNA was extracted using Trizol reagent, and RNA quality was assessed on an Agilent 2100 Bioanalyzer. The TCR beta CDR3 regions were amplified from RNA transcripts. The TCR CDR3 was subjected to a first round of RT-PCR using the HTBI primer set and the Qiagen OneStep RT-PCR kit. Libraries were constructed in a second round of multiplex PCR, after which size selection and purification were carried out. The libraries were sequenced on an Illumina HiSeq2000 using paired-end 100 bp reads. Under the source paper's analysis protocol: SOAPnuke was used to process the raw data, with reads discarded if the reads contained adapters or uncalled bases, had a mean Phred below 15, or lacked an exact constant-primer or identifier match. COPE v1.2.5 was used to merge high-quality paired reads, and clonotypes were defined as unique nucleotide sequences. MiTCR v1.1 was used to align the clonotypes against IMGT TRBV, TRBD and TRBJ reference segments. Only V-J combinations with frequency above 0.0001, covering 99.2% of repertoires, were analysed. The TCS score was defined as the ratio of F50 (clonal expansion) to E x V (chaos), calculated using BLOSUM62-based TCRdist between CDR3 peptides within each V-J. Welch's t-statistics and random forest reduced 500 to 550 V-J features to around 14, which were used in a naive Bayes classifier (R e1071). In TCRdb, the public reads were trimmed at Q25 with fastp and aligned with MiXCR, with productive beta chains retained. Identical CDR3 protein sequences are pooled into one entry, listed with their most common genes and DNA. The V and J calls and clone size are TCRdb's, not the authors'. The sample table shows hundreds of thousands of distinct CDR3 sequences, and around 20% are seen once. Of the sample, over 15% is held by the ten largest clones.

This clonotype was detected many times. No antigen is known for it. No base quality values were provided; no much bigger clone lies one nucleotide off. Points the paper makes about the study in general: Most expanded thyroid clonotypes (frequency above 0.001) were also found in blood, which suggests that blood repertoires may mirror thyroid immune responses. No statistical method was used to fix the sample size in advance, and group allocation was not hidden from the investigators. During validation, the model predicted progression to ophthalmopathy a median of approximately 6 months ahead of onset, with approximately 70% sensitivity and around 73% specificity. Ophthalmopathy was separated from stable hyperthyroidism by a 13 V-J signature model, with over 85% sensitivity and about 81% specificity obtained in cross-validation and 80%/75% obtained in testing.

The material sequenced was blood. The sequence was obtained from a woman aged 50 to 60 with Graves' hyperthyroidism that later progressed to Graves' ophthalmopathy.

The CDR3 region has the sequence CASSLRTGPAYEQYF. In nucleotide form, the sequence is TGTGCCAGCAGCCTGAGGACAGGGCCAGCCTACGAGCAGTACTTC. The chain links TRBV7-8 with TRBJ2-7; TRBD1 lines up with 8 middle nucleotides. CDR1 SGHVS and CDR2 FQNEAQ were looked up in the germline V gene. V loses 5 bases at its end and J loses 2 bases; junction bases beyond the gene matches: 8. Spanning cysteine to phenylalanine, the CDR3 consists of 15 amino acids. The DNA shown is the 45-base CDR3, in frame from base 1.